What follows are 2 T cell receptor beta chains derived from one specimen sequenced in a study of blood T cells in healthy people across ages. It was with a sample-barcoded 5' primer and a J-beta primer mix that a second PCR of roughly 7 to 12 cycles was run. TCRdb used MiXCR to reprocess the 5' RACE reads, holding one entry per CDR3 protein. The sample has over 1,200,000 distinct CDR3 sequences, approximately 60% seen once. Input material: blood. All receptors come from a young man in good health.

This chain links TRBV2 with TRBJ2-7, with a possible D match to TRBD1 (5 bases). This CDR3 contains 15 residues. With 7 bases removed from V and 0 bases from J, the gap between germline ends came to 16 bases. CDR1 is SNHLY, CDR2 FYNNEI, per germline. For the CDR3, the DNA is TGTGCCAGCAAGGAAAAGACAGTAGGCTCCTACGAGCAGTACTTC. Its translation: CASKEKTVGSYEQYF.

This clonotype was seen a handful of times. V and J are TRBV29-1 and TRBJ1-2; D might be TRBD1 (5 bases). The V gene's germline CDR1 is SQVTM and CDR2 ANQGSEA. CDR3 size: 13 residues. V gave up 0 bases and J gave up 8 bases, with 13 bases separating them. This chain's CDR3 is CSVEDRVQEGYTF. CDR3 nucleotide sequence: TGCAGCGTTGAAGACAGGGTTCAGGAAGGCTACACCTTC.